These T cell receptor beta chains were read from a single sample in a study of cytomegalovirus exposure and HLA in healthy donors. The protocol was immunoSEQ multiplex PCR, while the TCRdb copy is restricted to in-frame clones and leaves out a portion. Found here are 150,000 to 170,000 clones, 79% of them singletons; the top ten hold roughly 7.7%. The sequenced material came from PBMCs. These receptors were obtained from a man between 25 and 39 years old in good health and CMV-seropositive. Each CDR3 is given with its conserved first and last residue. D genes are given only for firm matches. A row's size may be missing; if present it is once, few, many or a size class.

d_call,clone_size,j_call,v_call,cdr3_nt,cdr3_aa
NA,NA,TRBJ1-2,TRBV11-2,TGTGCCAGCAGCGTGCAGGGAAGTGGCTACACCTTC,CASSVQGSGYTF
TRBD2,NA,TRBJ2-5,TRBV7-9,TGTGCCAGCAGGGCCGGGACTAGCGGGGGGCGAACCCACTTC,CASRAGTSGGRTHF
NA,NA,TRBJ2-7,TRBV5-1,TGCGCCAGCAGCGGAGGAGGACTGATAGACTACGAGCAGTACTTC,CASSGGGLIDYEQYF
NA,NA,TRBJ1-2,TRBV11-2,TGTGCCAGCCCCGGGGGACGGTTTATCTTAGGCGAGGGCTACACCTTC,CASPGGRFILGEGYTF
TRBD1,once,TRBJ1-1,TRBV6-6,TGTGCCAGCAGGACGACAGGGGGTGGGACTGAAGCTTTCTTT,CASRTTGGGTEAFF
TRBD1,NA,TRBJ1-4,TRBV28,TGTGCCAGTAAGCTACAGGGGATAGCTAATGAAAAACTGTTTTTT,CASKLQGIANEKLFF
TRBD1,NA,TRBJ1-1,TRBV19,TGTGCCAGTAGTAGGGGGACAGGGGCGGCGAACACTGAAGCTTTCTTT,CASSRGTGAANTEAFF
NA,NA,TRBJ1-1,TRBV19,TGTGCCTGCCTCAGGGGGAACACTGAAGCTTTCTTT,CACLRGNTEAFF
NA,NA,TRBJ2-7,TRBV2,TGTGCCAGCACAGAAGGGGGGGAATATGAGCAGTACTTC,CASTEGGEYEQYF
TRBD2,NA,TRBJ2-7,TRBV6-5,TGTGCCAGCAGTCTAGCGGGAGAGCAGTACTTC,CASSLAGEQYF
NA,NA,TRBJ2-2,TRBV7-8,TGTGCCAGCAGCTTAGGATATTTAGCACAGGGCAACGGGGAGCTGTTTTTT,CASSLGYLAQGNGELFF
NA,once,TRBJ2-3,TRBV2,TGTGCCAGCAGTCCCAGCGGAATCACAGATACGCAGTATTTT,CASSPSGITDTQYF
NA,NA,TRBJ1-2,TRBV7-8,TGTGCCAGCAGCTTAGCGGAGACAGCTAACTATGGCTACACCTTC,CASSLAETANYGYTF
NA,few,TRBJ1-5,TRBV6-6,TGTGCCAGCAGTTACTCGGGGGGAAATCAGCCCCAGCATTTT,CASSYSGGNQPQHF
NA,NA,TRBJ2-7,TRBV7-3,TGTGCCAGCAGCTTAGGTCCTGGGGCGGTCTCCTACGAGCAGTACTTC,CASSLGPGAVSYEQYF
NA,NA,TRBJ1-3,TRBV7-9,TGTGCCAGCAGCTTAGTCACGCAAGCAGGGGGAAACACCATATATTTT,CASSLVTQAGGNTIYF
NA,NA,TRBJ1-5,TRBV30,TGTGCCTGGAGTTCTGCCGGAGATCAGCCCCAGCATTTT,CAWSSAGDQPQHF
NA,NA,TRBJ2-2,TRBV5-1,TGCGCCAGCAGCTGGAGGGCCCAGGATGGAGGGGAGCTGTTTTTT,CASSWRAQDGGELFF
NA,NA,TRBJ2-7,TRBV4-3,TGCGCCAGCAGCCAAGGTTTCGTCGACGAGCAGTACTTC,CASSQGFVDEQYF
TRBD2,NA,TRBJ2-2,TRBV7-9,TGTGCCAGCAGCTTGACTAGCGGGGCGGGGACCGGGGAGCTGTTTTTT,CASSLTSGAGTGELFF
NA,few,TRBJ1-1,TRBV7-2,TGTGCCAGCGGTTCAGACAGGAGGACTGAAGCTTTCTTT,CASGSDRRTEAFF
TRBD2,NA,TRBJ2-1,TRBV28,TGTGCCAGCAGTGGGGGACTAGCGGCTTACAATGAGCAGTTCTTC,CASSGGLAAYNEQFF
TRBD1,NA,TRBJ1-1,TRBV7-3,TGTGCCAGCAGAGTGGAACAGGGGCGCGGGGAAGCTTTCTTT,CASRVEQGRGEAFF
TRBD2,NA,TRBJ2-3,TRBV5-4,TGTGCCAGCAGCCGAACGAGAGCGGGGGGGGCGGATACGCAGTATTTT,CASSRTRAGGADTQYF
NA,few,TRBJ1-1,TRBV28,TGTGCCAGCAGTTTGATCGGTACCACTGAAGCTTTCTTT,CASSLIGTTEAFF
NA,NA,TRBJ2-1,TRBV11-3,TGTGCCAGCAGCTTATCTCCCAGGGGTGAGCAGTTCTTC,CASSLSPRGEQFF
NA,NA,TRBJ2-5,TRBV5-8,TGTGCCAGCAGCCCGAGGGGGATGGGACAAGAGACCCAGTACTTC,CASSPRGMGQETQYF
TRBD1,NA,TRBJ1-5,TRBV6-1,TGTGCCAGCAGTGAACCGAGACAGGGAGGAGATCAGCCCCAGCATTTT,CASSEPRQGGDQPQHF
NA,NA,TRBJ1-1,TRBV29-1,TGCAGCGTCAAGGGGTTTTCGGTGAACACTGAAGCTTTCTTT,CSVKGFSVNTEAFF
TRBD2,NA,TRBJ2-1,TRBV7-2,TGTGCCAGCAGCTTGACTAGCGGGAGTCTCAATGAGCAGTTCTTC,CASSLTSGSLNEQFF
NA,once,TRBJ1-2,TRBV9,TGTGCCAGCGCGCCCCAGGGGTCTACTAACTATGGCTACACCTTC,CASAPQGSTNYGYTF
TRBD2,NA,TRBJ2-3,TRBV6-1,TGTGCCAGCAGTGGCGCGGGGGGGCGGACAGATACGCAGTATTTT,CASSGAGGRTDTQYF
NA,NA,TRBJ1-6,TRBV27,TGTGCCAGCTCCAACATGATCAATAATTCACCCCTCCACTTT,CASSNMINNSPLHF
TRBD2,NA,TRBJ2-3,TRBV9,TGTGCCAGCAGACCCGGGGGGGCTAGCGGGGGCACAGATACGCAGTATTTT,CASRPGGASGGTDTQYF
NA,once,TRBJ2-3,TRBV7-9,TGTGCCAGCAGCTTAGCAGCTGGGGCTAGCACAGATACGCAGTATTTT,CASSLAAGASTDTQYF
TRBD1,NA,TRBJ1-6,TRBV7-6,TGTGCCAGCAGCTTGGGACAGTTAAATTCACCCCTCCACTTT,CASSLGQLNSPLHF
NA,NA,TRBJ1-6,TRBV7-9,TGTGCCAGCAGCTCGATGCTTGACAGGAATTCACCCCTCCACTTT,CASSSMLDRNSPLHF
NA,NA,TRBJ1-5,TRBV5-6,TGTGCCAGCAGCTTCCTAGGGGCAGAGAGTCAGCCCCAGCATTTT,CASSFLGAESQPQHF
TRBD1,NA,TRBJ2-5,TRBV6-5,TGTGCCAGCAGTTCCAAGACAGGGGGCCAGGCAGAGACCCAGTACTTC,CASSSKTGGQAETQYF
TRBD1,NA,TRBJ1-4,TRBV7-9,TGTGCCAGCAGCTTCGGACAGGGGGATGAAAAACTGTTTTTT,CASSFGQGDEKLFF
NA,NA,TRBJ2-1,TRBV30,TGTGCCTGGAGCGGGAAGGGTTCCGGGAGCTACAATGAGCAGTTCTTC,CAWSGKGSGSYNEQFF
NA,NA,TRBJ1-5,TRBV28,TGTGCCAGCACCCAACTAAATCAGCCCCAGCATTTT,CASTQLNQPQHF
TRBD1,NA,TRBJ2-7,TRBV7-9,TGTGCCAGCAGCCCCAGAGGAGGGACAGGGCCTTACTACGAGCAGTACTTC,CASSPRGGTGPYYEQYF
NA,once,TRBJ1-1,TRBV9,TGTGCCAGCAGCGTAGGGGGGGAGGATACTGAAGCTTTCTTT,CASSVGGEDTEAFF
NA,NA,TRBJ2-7,TRBV10-1,TGCGCCAGCAGCGGGGATAGTTACGAGCAGTACTTC,CASSGDSYEQYF
TRBD1,NA,TRBJ1-2,TRBV29-1,TGCAGCGTTGACCCGGGACAGCTAAACTATGGCTACACCTTC,CSVDPGQLNYGYTF
NA,NA,TRBJ1-2,TRBV6-5,TGTGCCAGCAACCAACGGGGTTCTAACTATGGCTACACCTTC,CASNQRGSNYGYTF
TRBD1,NA,TRBJ1-4,TRBV4-2,TGTGCCAGCAGCCAAGATAGAGACAGGGGTAATAATGAAAAACTGTTTTTT,CASSQDRDRGNNEKLFF
TRBD2,NA,TRBJ2-1,TRBV10-3,TGTGCAGCCGGGACTAGCGGGAACAATGAGCAGTTCTTC,CAAGTSGNNEQFF
TRBD2,NA,TRBJ2-3,TRBV7-8,TGTGCCAGCAGCTTCCAGCGGGGGGGCATGGATACGCAGTATTTT,CASSFQRGGMDTQYF
NA,once,TRBJ2-2,TRBV6-5,TGTGCCAGCAGTTCTTCTGGGGAGGCTGGGGAGCTGTTTTTT,CASSSSGEAGELFF
TRBD1,NA,TRBJ2-1,TRBV25-1,TGTGCCAGCAGTGAAGACAGGGGTTCTCCTAACTGGGACAATGAGCAGTTCTTC,CASSEDRGSPNWDNEQFF
NA,few,TRBJ1-1,TRBV6-5,TGTGCCAGCAGCCTGTCTAGGGGCACTGAAGCTTTCTTT,CASSLSRGTEAFF
NA,NA,TRBJ2-5,TRBV4-1,TGCGCCAGCAGCCTCCTCGGGAGCCAAGAGACCCAGTACTTC,CASSLLGSQETQYF
NA,few,TRBJ1-2,TRBV4-3,TGCGCCAGCAGCCAAGGGGGCTTAAATTATGGCTACACCTTC,CASSQGGLNYGYTF